This TCR beta chain originates from a study of blood T cell repertoires in COVID-19. For the study at large: Samples representing acute and convalescent COVID-19 were sourced from the United States, Italy and Spain. In each case, the material was cDNA or gDNA derived from T cells, B-cell-depleted T cells, or PBMCs.

Source study methods: Amplification of reference gene primers provided the estimated nucleated cell counts. TCRdb's copy holds only in-frame clones and misses some; the assay was immunoSEQ multiplex PCR. D and trimming come from the DNA, and the V and J calls and clone size come from that table. The sample carries 190,000 or so clones, less than 85% recorded once. The CDR3 runs 18 residues. V lost 4 bases and J lost 8; bases outside the gene matches: 19. Germline V lookup: CDR1 KGHSH, CDR2 LQKENI. Source material: peripheral blood. The clonotype was recovered from a man aged 50 to 60 who had recovered from COVID-19. The chain uses TRBV18 and TRBJ2-1, with 8 bases lining up with TRBD2. This CDR3 is CASSLAPPPGGPDDEQFF. CDR3 DNA: TGTGCCAGCTCACTAGCCCCTCCTCCGGGAGGGCCTGACGATGAGCAGTTCTTC.